Given below is one TCR beta chain in context. This record comes from a study of OX40 agonist ivuxolimab in advanced cancers. V dropped 0 bases and J dropped 10 bases, with 7 bases sitting between them. Per germline, CDR1 GTSNPN and CDR2 SVGIG (reference sequence). This CDR3 contains 11 residues. Profiling relied on immunoSEQ multiplex PCR, and the TCRdb table lists in-frame clones only, not all of them. The top ten clones hold roughly 8.6% of a sample with some 73,000 clones, approximately 86% of them seen once. The source material was CD4+ or CD8+ T cells sorted from blood, sampled in a trial of the OX40 agonist ivuxolimab. This clonotype was obtained from an adult with an advanced solid tumor such as melanoma, head and neck, liver or kidney cancer. The chain has TRBV30 and TRBJ2-1; D not resolved. The CDR3 is CAWSVQREQFF. For the CDR3, the DNA is TGTGCCTGGAGTGTACAACGGGAGCAGTTCTTC.